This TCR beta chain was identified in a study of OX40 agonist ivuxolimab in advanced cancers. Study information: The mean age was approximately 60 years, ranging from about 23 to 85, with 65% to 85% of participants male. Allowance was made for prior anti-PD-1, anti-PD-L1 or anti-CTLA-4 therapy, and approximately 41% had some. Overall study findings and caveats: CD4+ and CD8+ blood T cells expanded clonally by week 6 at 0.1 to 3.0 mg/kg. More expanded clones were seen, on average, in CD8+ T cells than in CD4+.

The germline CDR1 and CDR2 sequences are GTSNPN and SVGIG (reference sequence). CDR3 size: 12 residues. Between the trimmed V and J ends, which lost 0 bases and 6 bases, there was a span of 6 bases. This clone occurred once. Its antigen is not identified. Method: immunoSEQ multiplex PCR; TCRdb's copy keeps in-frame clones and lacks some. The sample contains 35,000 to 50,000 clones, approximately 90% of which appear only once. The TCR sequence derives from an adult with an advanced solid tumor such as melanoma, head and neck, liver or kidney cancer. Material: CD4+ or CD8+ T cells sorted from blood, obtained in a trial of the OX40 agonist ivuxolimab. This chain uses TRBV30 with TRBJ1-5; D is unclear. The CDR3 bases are TGTGCCTGGAGTGTATGGGGTCAGCCCCAGCATTTT. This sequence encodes CAWSVWGQPQHF.